The sequence of this TCR beta chain was determined in a study of blood T cells in healthy people across ages. There were at least 5.5 micrograms of total RNA extracted from every sample. Whole-study findings and limits: PBMCs went unsorted, and a conclusive naive versus antigen-experienced comparison was therefore prevented.

Points on this clonotype: What it binds is not known.

Germline V gene sequence: CDR1 KGHSH, CDR2 LQKENI. The J segment lost 9 bases and the V segment lost 5 bases, leaving 11 bases of the junction unmatched. The CDR3 extends over 14 amino acids. The use of a sample-barcoded 5' primer and a J-beta primer mix characterized a second PCR of roughly 6 to 11 cycles. TCRdb re-called the 5' RACE reads with MiXCR, one entry per CDR3 protein. The table lists roughly 1.5 million distinct CDR3 sequences, approximately 43% of them singletons, with around 4% in the top ten. The V and J genes are TRBV18 and TRBJ2-7; 9 bases fit TRBD2. The sample was blood. The receptor was derived from a woman younger than 35 in good health. The CDR3 sequence: CASSDPSGDEGQYF. The CDR3 DNA is TGTGCCAGCTCAGATCCTAGCGGGGACGAGGGGCAGTACTTC.